The next 15 T cell receptor beta chains were all read from a single sample in a study of shared clonotypes between healthy human individuals. Positive CCR7 selection of CD45RO-negative cells yielded the naive CD8 cells, and terminally differentiated effector memory CD45RA+ cells were excluded. Sequencing used immunoSEQ multiplex PCR; TCRdb keeps in-frame clones, though not all of them. The sample shows some 740,000 clones, around 93% of them seen only once. The sequencing input was naive CD8+ T cells sorted from blood. The source is a man aged 25-45 years in good health.

The chain combines TRBV28 with TRBJ2-7; TRBD1 matches at 8 bases. This CDR3 contains 13 residues. The germline V gene has CDR1 MDHEN and CDR2 SYDVKM. Trimming removed 8 bases from V and 3 bases from J; junction bases left unmatched: 6. The CDR3 DNA sequence: TGTGCCAGCGTAGACAGGGGAAACTACGAGCAGTACTTC. Translation: CASVDRGNYEQYF. Combining the CDR3 with reference TRBV28 and TRBJ2-7 gives the whole variable domain DVKVTQSSRYLVKRTGEKVFLECVQDMDHENMFWYRQDPGLGLRLIYFSYDVKMKEKGDIPEGYSVSREKKERFSLILESASTNQTSMYLCASVDRGNYEQYFGPGTRLTVT.

Notes on this clone: Other nucleotide sequences from this sample produce the same CDR3. The V gene is TRBV7-3, the J gene TRBJ1-1, with a tentative D call TRBD1 (5 bases). Germline V CDR1 and CDR2: SGHTA, FQGTGA. The CDR3 loop spans 13 amino acids. The ends were cut back, 2 bases at V and 4 bases at J, with 8 bases in the middle. CDR3 in amino acids: CASSLGGTTEAFF. DNA for the CDR3: TGTGCCAGCAGCTTAGGCGGGACCACTGAAGCTTTCTTT. Filled out from reference TRBV7-3 and TRBJ1-1, the complete variable domain reads GAGVSQTPSNKVTEKGKYVELRCDPISGHTALYWYRQSLGQGPEFLIYFQGTGAADDSGLPNDRFFAVRPEGSVSTLKIQRTERGDSAVYLCASSLGGTTEAFFGQGTRLTVV.

The V gene is TRBV9, the J gene TRBJ2-2; D remains unclear. V lost 5 bases, J lost 1 base, and 12 bases lay in between. Germline V gene lookup returns CDR1 SGDLS and CDR2 YYNGEE. This CDR3 region has 15 residues. CDR3 loop: CASSPLAENTGELFF. The CDR3 DNA is TGTGCCAGCAGTCCTTTGGCGGAGAACACCGGGGAGCTGTTTTTT.

The CDR3: CASSDWDRGQMSTDTQYF. Here the CDR3 DNA reads TGTGCCAGCAGCGATTGGGACAGGGGACAAATGAGCACAGATACGCAGTATTTT. The gene calls are TRBV5-6 and TRBJ2-3, with 10 bases aligning to TRBD1. The ends lost 4 bases at V and 0 bases at J; junction bases unmatched: 11. The CDR3 length is 18 residues. The germline V gene has CDR1 SGHDT and CDR2 YYEEEE.

This clone was found once. The chain employs TRBV5-6 and TRBJ2-7; 8 nucleotides agree with TRBD2. Looked up from germline, CDR1 is SGHDT and CDR2 is YYEEEE. Germline trimming cut 4 bases from V and 3 bases from J; bases unmatched to any gene: 9. This CDR3 spans 15 amino acids. CDR3 in DNA: TGTGCCAGCAGCCCCGTAGCGGGGTCGATCTACGAGCAGTACTTC. Its translation: CASSPVAGSIYEQYF.

The chain recombines TRBV28 with TRBJ2-7; D not certain. The length of the CDR3 is 12 residues. The ends were cut back, 7 bases at V and 1 base at J, with 8 bases in the middle. Germline CDR1 reads MDHEN; CDR2 reads SYDVKM. The CDR3 reads CASMTESYEQYF. The CDR3 coding sequence is TGTGCCAGCATGACGGAGTCCTACGAGCAGTACTTC.

The rearrangement uses TRBV2 and TRBJ1-3, with D possibly TRBD1 on 6 matching bases. The germline V and J ends were trimmed by 4 bases and 9 bases, with 16 bases remaining between them. CDR1 and CDR2 (germline): SNHLY, FYNNEI. The CDR3 loop spans 14 amino acids. CDR3 DNA sequence: TGTGCCAGCAGTGGGACAGCCTTAAGGGGCACCATATATTTT. Translation gives CASSGTALRGTIYF.

The table lists this clone with a count of one. J is TRBJ1-2 and V is TRBV7-3; D is ambiguous. This CDR3 comprises 18 residues. CDR1 and CDR2 from the germline V gene are SGHTA and FQGTGA. The germline V and J ends were trimmed by 5 bases and 8 bases, with 30 bases remaining between them. The CDR3 sequence: CASSQQPTEDPRRYGYTF. The CDR3 DNA is TGTGCCAGCAGCCAACAACCGACCGAGGACCCGAGGAGGTACGGCTACACCTTC. The whole variable domain, filled in from reference TRBV7-3 and TRBJ1-2, reads GAGVSQTPSNKVTEKGKYVELRCDPISGHTALYWYRQSLGQGPEFLIYFQGTGAADDSGLPNDRFFAVRPEGSVSTLKIQRTERGDSAVYLCASSQQPTEDPRRYGYTFGSGTRLTVV.

The gene calls are TRBV4-2 and TRBJ2-2; D may be TRBD2 (5 bases). Germline CDR1 reads LGHNA; CDR2 reads YNFKEQ. The CDR3 spans 18 residues. Trimming took 2 bases from V and 0 from J, leaving 16 bases between them. The CDR3 nucleotides read TGTGCCAGCAGCCAATCAGACGGACTGGCCGCGAACACCGGGGAGCTGTTTTTT. Residues: CASSQSDGLAANTGELFF.

This chain links TRBV6-6 with TRBJ1-1, with D tentatively TRBD1 (6 bases). V was trimmed by 3 bases and J by 4 bases, leaving 18 bases between them. Germline lookup yields CDR1 MNHNY and CDR2 SVGAGI (reference sequence). The CDR3 sequence is 16 residues long. The CDR3 DNA follows: TGTGCCAGCAGTTATTACAGGGAAAGTCAGGGCACTGAAGCTTTCTTT. It yields the protein CASSYYRESQGTEAFF.

The rearrangement links TRBV4-3 to TRBJ2-3; 12 bases are a match to TRBD2. Germline assignment: CDR1 LGHNA and CDR2 YSLEER. The ends lost 5 bases at V and 5 bases at J; junction bases unmatched: 8. CDR3 length: 16 residues. Here the CDR3 DNA reads TGCGCCAGCAGCACCCGACTAGCGGGAGTTGAAGATACGCAGTATTTT. Translating gives CASSTRLAGVEDTQYF.

The gene calls are TRBV5-1 and TRBJ2-1; 11 bases align to TRBD2. Trimming took 0 bases from V and 0 from J; bases not matched to a gene: 2. There are 17 residues in the CDR3. Looked up from germline, CDR1 is SGHRS and CDR2 is YFSETQ. The CDR3 coding sequence is TGCGCCAGCAGCTTGGGACTAGCGGGACTCTCCTACAATGAGCAGTTCTTC. Translation gives CASSLGLAGLSYNEQFF.

This sequence joins TRBV5-1 and TRBJ2-7; 8 bases are a match to TRBD2. The trim removed 4 bases at V and 2 bases at J, leaving 8 bases unmatched. From germline, CDR1 is SGHRS and CDR2 YFSETQ. CDR3 size: 15 residues. The CDR3 here is CASSLREGGAYEQYF. CDR3 DNA sequence: TGCGCCAGCAGCCTCCGGGAGGGAGGAGCCTACGAGCAGTACTTC.

About this clone itself: This sample includes further DNA sequences coding for the same CDR3. The chain links TRBV27 to TRBJ2-7; tentative D call: TRBD2 (5 bases). The germline V gene has CDR1 MNHEY and CDR2 SMNVEV (reference sequence). This CDR3 has 15 residues. Deletions cut 5 bases from V and 3 bases from J, with 17 bases between. In DNA form, the CDR3 reads TGTGCCAGCAGTCTGGGAACTAGTGGGAGCTACGAGCAGTACTTC. This gives the protein CASSLGTSGSYEQYF.

The gene calls are TRBV5-4 and TRBJ2-1, with D unclear. Trimming pared 6 bases from V and 7 bases from J, leaving 8 bases between. Per germline, CDR1 SGHNT and CDR2 YYREEE (reference sequence). The CDR3 extends over 11 amino acids. The DNA of the CDR3 is TGTGCCAGCACCCTTGGGAATGAGCAGTTCTTC. It codes for CASTLGNEQFF.